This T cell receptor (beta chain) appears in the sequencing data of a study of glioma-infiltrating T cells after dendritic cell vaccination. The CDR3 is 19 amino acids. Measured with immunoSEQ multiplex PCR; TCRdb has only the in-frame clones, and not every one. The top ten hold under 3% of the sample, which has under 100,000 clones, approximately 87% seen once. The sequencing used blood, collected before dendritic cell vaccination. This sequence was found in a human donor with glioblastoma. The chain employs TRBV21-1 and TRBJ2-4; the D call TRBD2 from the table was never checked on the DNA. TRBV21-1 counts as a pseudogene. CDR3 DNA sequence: TGTGCCAGCAGGAAAGATACTAGCGGGGACCCTATAGCCAAAAACATTCAGTACTTC. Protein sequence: CASRKDTSGDPIAKNIQYF.